One and the same sample provided the 7 T cell receptor beta chains below, sequenced in a study of human T cells and chemical hapten exposure. Time point in this sample: pre-sensitization, week 0. As for treatment: therapeutic diphenylcyclopropenone sensitization with weekly scalp DPC. TCRdb re-called the RACE reads through MiXCR, storing one row per CDR3 protein. Of tens of thousands of distinct CDR3 sequences in the sample, less than 15% were seen once. Sequenced here: whole blood, sampled in connection with sensitization to the hapten diphenylcyclopropenone (DPC). The receptors stem from a woman aged 45-59 years with alopecia areata. Some clones in this sample may be carry-over from other donors' samples.

The rearrangement uses TRBV20-1 and TRBJ1-3; the D gene is possibly TRBD1 (5 bases). Germline V lookup: CDR1 DFQATT, CDR2 SNEGSKA (reference sequence). Trimming shortened V by 6 bases and J by 1 base, and 13 bases separated the two germline ends. CDR3 length equals 14 residues. CDR3: CSAQTANSGNTIYF. The DNA for the CDR3 is TGCAGTGCCCAGACAGCGAATTCTGGAAACACCATATATTTT.

The chain uses TRBV2 and TRBJ2-5; a weak D match, TRBD1 (5 bases). Germline CDR1 reads SNHLY; CDR2 reads FYNNEI. The CDR3 is made up of 16 amino acids. Trimming stripped 5 bases from V and 1 base from J, with 17 bases between. The CDR3 DNA sequence: TGTGCCAGCAGTCTCGGCAGGGTGGCCCCCCAAGAGACCCAGTACTTC. Protein product: CASSLGRVAPQETQYF.

The chain uses TRBV5-5 and TRBJ2-1, with TRBD2 matching 7 bases. V trimming: 1 base; J trimming: 6 bases; junction bases outside the gene matches: 7. From germline, CDR1 is SGHKS and CDR2 YYEKEE (reference sequence). This CDR3 is built from 15 residues. The CDR3 loop reads CASSLSSGGPNEQFF. The CDR3 region has the DNA TGTGCCAGCAGCTTGTCTAGCGGAGGCCCCAATGAGCAGTTCTTC.

The chain employs TRBV20-1 and TRBJ2-1; 8 bases match TRBD2. The CDR3 has 15 residues. Losses at the gene ends were 0 bases for V and 4 bases for J; bases not matched to a gene: 5. CDR1 and CDR2 (germline): DFQATT, SNEGSKA (reference sequence). The CDR3 loop reads CSARDPAGAYNEQFF. CDR3 sequence (DNA): TGCAGTGCTAGAGACCCAGCGGGAGCATACAATGAGCAGTTCTTC.

The chain has TRBV7-2 and TRBJ2-2, with 7 positions matching TRBD2. After removal of 2 bases from V and 13 bases from J, the junction contained 4 bases not matched to a gene. Germline V gene data show CDR1 as SGHTA and CDR2 as FQGNSA. The CDR3 is 12 residues long. DNA of the CDR3: TGTGCCAGCAGCTTAACTGGGAGGGGGCTGTTTTTT. Amino acid sequence: CASSLTGRGLFF.

This clonotype was seen a handful of times. The V gene is TRBV9, the J gene TRBJ2-1; no firm D call. Germline V gene lookup returns CDR1 SGDLS and CDR2 YYNGEE. V lost 3 bases, J lost 2 bases, and 15 bases lay in between. The CDR3 extends over 16 amino acids. Here the CDR3 reads CASSGLQPGPYNEQFF. In nucleotides, the CDR3 is TGTGCCAGCAGCGGTTTACAACCGGGCCCCTACAATGAGCAGTTCTTC.

This clonotype was counted only a few times. A junction end diverges from the germline sequence, so it may reflect a read error. The chain carries TRBV30 and TRBJ2-2; D might be TRBD1 (6 bases). Germline V gives CDR1 GTSNPN, CDR2 SVGIG (reference sequence). The CDR3 is 13 amino acids. The CDR3 DNA reads TGTGCCCGGAGCAGGGGGAACACCGGGGAGCTGTTTTTT. Protein: CARSRGNTGELFF.